This TCR beta chain was sequenced for a study of T cell responses to AZD1222 COVID-19 vaccine. Across the whole study: Samples with a second dose at about 4 or about 12 weeks were pooled together.

TCRdb's copy holds only in-frame clones and misses some; the assay was immunoSEQ multiplex PCR. The sample shows some 130,000 clones, 90% to 95% of them seen only once. The CDR3 length is 15 residues. The germline gives CDR1 SGHVS, CDR2 FNYEAQ. The ends lost 3 bases at V and 6 bases at J; junction bases unmatched: 7. Whole-study results and caveats: Two doses of AZD1222 preceded a rise in Spike-specific TCR breadth and depth.

A word on this clone: Antigen: not known.

Sequenced material: peripheral blood, taken on day 0 of AZD1222 vaccination. The rearrangement uses TRBV7-6 and TRBJ2-2; 7 bases map to TRBD1. The origin of this receptor is an adult in good health. The CDR3 sequence: CASSFVQGFAGELFF. The CDR3 DNA is TGTGCCAGCAGCTTCGTACAGGGGTTCGCCGGGGAGCTGTTTTTT.